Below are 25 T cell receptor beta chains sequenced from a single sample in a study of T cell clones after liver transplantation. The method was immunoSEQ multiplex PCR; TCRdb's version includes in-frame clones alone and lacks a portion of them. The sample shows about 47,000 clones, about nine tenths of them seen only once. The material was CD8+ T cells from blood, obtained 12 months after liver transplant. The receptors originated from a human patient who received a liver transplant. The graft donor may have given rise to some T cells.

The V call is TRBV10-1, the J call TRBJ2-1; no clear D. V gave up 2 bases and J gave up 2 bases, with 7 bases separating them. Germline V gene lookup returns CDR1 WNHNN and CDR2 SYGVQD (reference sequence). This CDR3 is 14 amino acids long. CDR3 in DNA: TGCGCCAGCAGTGAGAACCCTACCTACAATGAGCAGTTCTTC. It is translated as CASSENPTYNEQFF.

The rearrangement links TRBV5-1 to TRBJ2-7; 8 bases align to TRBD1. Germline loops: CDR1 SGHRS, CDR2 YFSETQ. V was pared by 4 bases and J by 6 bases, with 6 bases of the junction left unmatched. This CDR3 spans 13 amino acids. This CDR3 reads CASSVDRALEQYF. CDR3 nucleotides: TGCGCCAGCAGCGTGGACAGGGCCCTCGAGCAGTACTTC.

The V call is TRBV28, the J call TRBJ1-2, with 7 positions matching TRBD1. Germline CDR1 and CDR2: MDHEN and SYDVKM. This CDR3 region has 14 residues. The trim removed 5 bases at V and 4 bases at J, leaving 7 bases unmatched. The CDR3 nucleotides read TGTGCCAGCAGTATCTCGGGACAGCCCTATGGCTACACCTTC. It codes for CASSISGQPYGYTF.

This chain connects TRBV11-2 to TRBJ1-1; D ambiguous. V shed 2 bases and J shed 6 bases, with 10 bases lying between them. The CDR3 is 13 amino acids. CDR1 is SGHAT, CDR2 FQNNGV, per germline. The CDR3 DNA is TGTGCCAGCAGCTTATGGAGATCTCCTGAAGCTTTCTTT. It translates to CASSLWRSPEAFF.

CDR3: CASKIAALSTDTQYF. Here the CDR3 DNA reads TGTGCCAGCAAAATAGCGGCGCTAAGCACAGATACGCAGTATTTT. The rearrangement joins TRBV28 to TRBJ2-3; the D gene is possibly TRBD2 (6 bases). The CDR3 is made up of 15 amino acids. V was shortened by 7 bases and J by 0 bases, with 14 bases between the two germline ends. Germline CDR1 MDHEN, CDR2 SYDVKM.

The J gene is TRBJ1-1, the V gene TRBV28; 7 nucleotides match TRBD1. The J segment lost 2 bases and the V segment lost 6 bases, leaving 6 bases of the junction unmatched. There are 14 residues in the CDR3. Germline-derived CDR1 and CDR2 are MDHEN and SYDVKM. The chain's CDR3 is CASSPTGVNTEAFF. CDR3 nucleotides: TGTGCCAGCAGCCCTACAGGGGTTAACACTGAAGCTTTCTTT.

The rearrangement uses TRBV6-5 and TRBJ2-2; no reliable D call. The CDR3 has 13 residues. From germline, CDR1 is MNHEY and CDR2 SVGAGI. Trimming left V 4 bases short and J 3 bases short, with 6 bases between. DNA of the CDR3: TGTGCCAGCAGTTCCAGTTACACCGGGGAGCTGTTTTTT. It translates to CASSSSYTGELFF.

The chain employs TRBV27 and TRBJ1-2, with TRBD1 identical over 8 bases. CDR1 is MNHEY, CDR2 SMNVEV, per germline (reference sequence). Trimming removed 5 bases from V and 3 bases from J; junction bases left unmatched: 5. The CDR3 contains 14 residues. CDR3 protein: CASSLTGGYYGYTF. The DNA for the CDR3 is TGTGCCAGCAGTCTAACAGGGGGTTACTATGGCTACACCTTC.

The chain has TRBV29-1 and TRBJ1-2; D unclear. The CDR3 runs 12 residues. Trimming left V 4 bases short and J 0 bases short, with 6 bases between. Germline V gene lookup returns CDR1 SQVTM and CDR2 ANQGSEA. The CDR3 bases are TGCAGCGTTGTATGGTCTAACTATGGCTACACCTTC. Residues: CSVVWSNYGYTF. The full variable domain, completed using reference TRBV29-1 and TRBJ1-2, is SAVISQKPSRDICQRGTSLTIQCQVDSQVTMMFWYRQQPGQSLTLIATANQGSEATYESGFVIDKFPISRPNLTFSTLTVSNMSPEDSSIYLCSVVWSNYGYTFGSGTRLTVV.

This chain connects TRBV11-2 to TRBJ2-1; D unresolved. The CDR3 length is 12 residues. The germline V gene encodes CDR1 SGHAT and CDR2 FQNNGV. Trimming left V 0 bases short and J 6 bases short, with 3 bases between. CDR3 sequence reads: CASSLEGNEQFF. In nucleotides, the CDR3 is TGTGCCAGCAGCTTAGAAGGCAATGAGCAGTTCTTC.

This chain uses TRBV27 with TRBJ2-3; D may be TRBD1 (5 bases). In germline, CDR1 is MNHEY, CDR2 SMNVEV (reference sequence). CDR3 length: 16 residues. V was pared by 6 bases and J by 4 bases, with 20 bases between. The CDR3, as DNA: TGTGCCAGCAGCCGACTTATGGGGCAGGGTCCAGATACGCAGTATTTT. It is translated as CASSRLMGQGPDTQYF.

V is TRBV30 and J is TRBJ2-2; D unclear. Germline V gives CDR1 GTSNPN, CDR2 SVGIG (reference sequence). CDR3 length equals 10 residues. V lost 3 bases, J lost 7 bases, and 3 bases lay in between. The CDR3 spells CAWSHGELFF. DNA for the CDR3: TGTGCCTGGAGCCACGGGGAGCTGTTTTTT.

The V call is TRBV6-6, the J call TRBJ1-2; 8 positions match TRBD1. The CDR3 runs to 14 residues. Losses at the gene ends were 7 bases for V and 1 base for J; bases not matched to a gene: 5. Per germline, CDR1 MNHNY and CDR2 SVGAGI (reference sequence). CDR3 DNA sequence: TGTGCCAGCACCTCAGGGGGCAATAACTATGGCTACACCTTC. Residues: CASTSGGNNYGYTF.

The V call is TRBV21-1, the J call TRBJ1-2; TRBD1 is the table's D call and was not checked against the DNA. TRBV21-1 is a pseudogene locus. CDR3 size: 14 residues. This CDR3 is CASSPQGANYGYTF. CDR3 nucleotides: TGTGCCAGCAGCCCCCAGGGGGCTAACTATGGCTACACCTTC.

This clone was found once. CDR3: CASGFWGGGYTF. The CDR3 nucleotides are TGTGCTAGTGGTTTTTGGGGAGGGGGCTACACCTTC. The V call is TRBV12-5, the J call TRBJ1-2, with D unresolved. This CDR3 spans 12 amino acids. Trimming stripped 3 bases from V and 8 bases from J, with 10 bases between. Germline loops: CDR1 LGHNT, CDR2 FRNRAP.

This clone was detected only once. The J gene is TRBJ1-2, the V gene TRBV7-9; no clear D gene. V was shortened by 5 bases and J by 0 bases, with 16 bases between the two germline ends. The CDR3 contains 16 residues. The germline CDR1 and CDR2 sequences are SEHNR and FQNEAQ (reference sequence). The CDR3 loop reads CASSVSASATNYGYTF. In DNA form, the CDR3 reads TGTGCCAGCAGCGTGAGCGCCTCAGCCACTAACTATGGCTACACCTTC.

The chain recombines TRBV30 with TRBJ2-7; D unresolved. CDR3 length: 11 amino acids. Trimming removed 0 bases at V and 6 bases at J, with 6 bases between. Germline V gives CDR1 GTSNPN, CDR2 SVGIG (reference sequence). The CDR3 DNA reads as TGTGCCTGGAGTGTAGGTGGCGAGCAGTACTTC. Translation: CAWSVGGEQYF.

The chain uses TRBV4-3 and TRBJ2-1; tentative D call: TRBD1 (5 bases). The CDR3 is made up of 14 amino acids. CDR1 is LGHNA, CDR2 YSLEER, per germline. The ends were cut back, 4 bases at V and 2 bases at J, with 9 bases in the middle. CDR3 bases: TGCGCCAGCAGCCCCCGGACACCCTACAATGAGCAGTTCTTC. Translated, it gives CASSPRTPYNEQFF.

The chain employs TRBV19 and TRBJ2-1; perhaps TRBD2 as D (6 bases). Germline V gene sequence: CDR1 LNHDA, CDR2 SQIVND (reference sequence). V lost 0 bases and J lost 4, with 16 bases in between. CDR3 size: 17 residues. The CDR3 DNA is TGTGCCAGTAGTATAGATCTCGTCTCCAGCGGGTACAATGAGCAGTTCTTC. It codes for CASSIDLVSSGYNEQFF.

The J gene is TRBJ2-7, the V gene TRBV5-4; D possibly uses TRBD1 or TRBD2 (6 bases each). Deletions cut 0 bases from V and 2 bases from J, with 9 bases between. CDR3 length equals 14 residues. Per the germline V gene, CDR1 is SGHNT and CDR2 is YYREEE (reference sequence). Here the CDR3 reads CASSLGGATYEQYF. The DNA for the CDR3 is TGTGCCAGCAGCTTGGGGGGGGCAACCTACGAGCAGTACTTC.

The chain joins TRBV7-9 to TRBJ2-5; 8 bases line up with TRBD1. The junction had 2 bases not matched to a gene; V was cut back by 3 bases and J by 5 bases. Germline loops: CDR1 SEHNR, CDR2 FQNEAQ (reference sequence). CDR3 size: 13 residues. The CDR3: CASSFNRGETQYF. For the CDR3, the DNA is TGTGCCAGCAGCTTCAACAGGGGGGAGACCCAGTACTTC. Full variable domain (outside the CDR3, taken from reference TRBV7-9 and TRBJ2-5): DTGVSQNPRHKITKRGQNVTFRCDPISEHNRLYWYRQTLGQGPEFLTYFQNEAQLEKSRLLSDRFSAERPKGSFSTLEIQRTEQGDSAMYLCASSFNRGETQYFGPGTRLLVL.

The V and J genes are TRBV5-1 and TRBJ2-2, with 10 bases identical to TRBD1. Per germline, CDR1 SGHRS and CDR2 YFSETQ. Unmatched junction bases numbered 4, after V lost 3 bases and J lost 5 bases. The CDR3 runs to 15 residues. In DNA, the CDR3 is TGCGCCAGCAGCTCCGGGACAGGGGCAACCGGGGAGCTGTTTTTT. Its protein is CASSSGTGATGELFF. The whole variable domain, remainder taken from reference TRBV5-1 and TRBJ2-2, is KAGVTQTPRYLIKTRGQQVTLSCSPISGHRSVSWYQQTPGQGLQFLFEYFSETQRNKGNFPGRFSGRQFSNSRSEMNVSTLELGDSALYLCASSSGTGATGELFFGEGSRLTVL.

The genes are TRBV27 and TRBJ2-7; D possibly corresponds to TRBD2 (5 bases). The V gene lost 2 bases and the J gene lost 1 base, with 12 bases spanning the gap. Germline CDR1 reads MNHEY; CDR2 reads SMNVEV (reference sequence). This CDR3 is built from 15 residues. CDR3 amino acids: CASSLVPQRSYEQYF. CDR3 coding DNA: TGTGCCAGCAGTTTAGTCCCCCAGCGGTCCTACGAGCAGTACTTC.

CDR3 in amino acids: CASSFQGGGENEQYF. CDR3 nucleotides: TGTGCCAGCAGCTTTCAGGGGGGAGGGGAGAACGAGCAGTACTTC. This chain joins TRBV5-4 and TRBJ2-7, with D perhaps matching TRBD1 or TRBD2 (7 bases each). Germline V lookup: CDR1 SGHNT, CDR2 YYREEE (reference sequence). Trimming shortened V by 2 bases and J by 5 bases, and 17 bases separated the two germline ends. CDR3 size: 15 residues.

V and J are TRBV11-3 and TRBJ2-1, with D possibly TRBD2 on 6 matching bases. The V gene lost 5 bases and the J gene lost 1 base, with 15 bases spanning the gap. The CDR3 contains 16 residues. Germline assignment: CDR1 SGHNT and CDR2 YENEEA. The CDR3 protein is CASSGPGEMSYNEQFF. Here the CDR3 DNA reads TGTGCCAGCAGCGGACCGGGGGAAATGTCCTACAATGAGCAGTTCTTC.